This passage covers 2 T cell receptor beta chains from one sample sequenced in a study of cytomegalovirus exposure and HLA in healthy donors. This table comes from immunoSEQ multiplex PCR, and its TCRdb copy is limited to in-frame clones, with some not included. The table lists fewer than 400,000 clones, around 90% of them singletons. Sequenced material: PBMCs. The receptors were sampled from a man aged 30 to 45 in good health and CMV-seronegative.

V and J are TRBV15 and TRBJ1-6; D not resolved. Trimming left V 0 bases short and J 7 bases short, with 10 bases between. Germline V gene data show CDR1 as LNHNV and CDR2 as YYDKDF (reference sequence). This CDR3 has 15 residues. CDR3 loop: CATSRESPQNSPLHF. CDR3 nucleotide sequence: TGTGCCACCAGCAGAGAAAGCCCGCAAAATTCACCCCTCCACTTT.

The chain carries TRBV6-1 and TRBJ1-6; a weak D match, TRBD1 (5 bases). The CDR3 runs to 15 residues. The germline V gene encodes CDR1 MNHNS and CDR2 SASEGT. V dropped 4 bases and J dropped 9 bases, with 16 bases sitting between them. The CDR3 sequence: CASSVWQGESSPLHF. DNA for the CDR3: TGTGCCAGCAGTGTTTGGCAGGGCGAAAGTTCACCCCTCCACTTT.